The 15 T cell receptor beta chains below come from one sample, sequenced in a study of T cell responses to AZD1222 COVID-19 vaccine (dated by TCRdb to the early 2020s). Read against the paper, the sample's time point label means: baseline before first vaccination. The library was obtained by the immunoSEQ multiplex PCR assay. TCRdb's version of the immuneACCESS table is confined to in-frame rearrangements and falls short of the full clone set. An unresolved V gene accounts for under half of the shortfall where checked; the remainder is of unknown origin. A total of 170,000 or so clones appear in this sample, about 90% of them only once. Around 3% of the sample rests with the top ten. The sequenced sample was peripheral blood, obtained on day 0 of AZD1222 vaccination. These receptors all come from an adult in good health.

This chain connects TRBV5-4 to TRBJ1-4, with D possibly being TRBD1 (6 bases). The CDR3 length is 14 residues. Trimming cost V 4 bases and J 0 bases, with 7 bases left between them. The germline CDR1 and CDR2 sequences are SGHNT and YYREEE (reference sequence). CDR3 sequence (DNA): TGTGCCAGCAGCAGGGGGTCAACTAATGAAAAACTGTTTTTT. As protein: CASSRGSTNEKLFF.

This chain joins TRBV28 and TRBJ1-1, with TRBD1 as a possible D gene (6 bases). Germline V gene data show CDR1 as MDHEN and CDR2 as SYDVKM. The CDR3 extends over 15 amino acids. Trimming left V 2 bases short and J 4 bases short, with 14 bases between. The DNA for the CDR3 is TGTGCCAGCAGTTTAGGGGGCTCGGGGTCCACTGAAGCTTTCTTT. Translation gives CASSLGGSGSTEAFF.

The V and J genes are TRBV12-5 and TRBJ2-1, with TRBD1 matching 8 bases. Germline CDR1 and CDR2: LGHNT and FRNRAP. There are 15 residues in the CDR3. After removal of 6 bases from V and 3 bases from J, the junction contained 7 bases not matched to a gene. CDR3 sequence (DNA): TGTGCTAGTGGACTCGCAGGGGGCAGCTACAATGAGCAGTTCTTC. It translates to CASGLAGGSYNEQFF.

This rearrangement joins TRBV7-6 to TRBJ2-7, with 8 bases fitting TRBD2. The CDR3 runs to 16 residues. Trimming took 5 bases from V and 2 from J; bases not matched to a gene: 11. Germline V lookup: CDR1 SGHVS, CDR2 FNYEAQ. CDR3 bases: TGTGCCAGCAGCCTGGGGGCGGGACTAGTCCCCTACGAGCAGTACTTC. As protein: CASSLGAGLVPYEQYF.

The V gene is TRBV19, the J gene TRBJ1-3; D is unclear. The CDR3 totals 15 residues. V lost 9 bases and J 2 bases, leaving 17 bases between the germline ends. Germline loops: CDR1 LNHDA, CDR2 SQIVND (reference sequence). The CDR3 loop reads CASIKRSQAGNTIYF. The CDR3 nucleotides are TGTGCCAGCATCAAGCGGTCTCAGGCTGGAAACACCATATATTTT.

As DNA, the CDR3 is TGTGCCAGCTCACCGGGACAGGAGGCACCCCTCCACTTT. Its protein product is CASSPGQEAPLHF. This sequence joins TRBV18 and TRBJ1-6; 8 nucleotides line up with TRBD1. The junction had 3 bases not matched to a gene; V was cut back by 3 bases and J by 11 bases. The germline V gene encodes CDR1 KGHSH and CDR2 LQKENI. The CDR3 length is 13 residues.

The CDR3 is CASSTSESSYEQYF. DNA of the CDR3: TGTGCCAGCTCGACTAGCGAGAGCTCCTACGAGCAGTACTTC. The chain links TRBV6-4 to TRBJ2-7, with TRBD2 matching 8 bases. Trimming at V came to 8 bases and at J to 0 bases, leaving 6 bases not matched to a gene. Germline CDR1 reads MRHNA; CDR2 reads SNTAGT. The CDR3 covers 14 residues.

Only a few counts were recorded for this clone. This chain joins TRBV9 and TRBJ2-7; 8 nucleotides match TRBD2. CDR1 SGDLS and CDR2 YYNGEE come from the germline V gene. The V gene end was trimmed by 0 bases and the J gene end by 1 base; junction bases not matched to a gene: 3. CDR3 length equals 15 residues. The CDR3 sequence is CASSVGPSGSYEQYF. The CDR3 bases are TGTGCCAGCAGCGTAGGTCCTAGCGGGTCCTACGAGCAGTACTTC.

This clone was seen only a few times. This rearrangement joins TRBV19 to TRBJ1-4, with TRBD1 identical over 8 bases. CDR3 length equals 15 residues. The germline V gene has CDR1 LNHDA and CDR2 SQIVND (reference sequence). Trimming at V came to 4 bases and at J to 10 bases, leaving 11 bases not matched to a gene. CDR3 coding DNA: TGTGCCAGTAGTACTGGACAGGGAAGGGTCGGAAAACTGTTTTTT. This translates into CASSTGQGRVGKLFF.

The chain links TRBV27 to TRBJ2-7; D unresolved. V was clipped by 0 bases and J by 3 bases, with 9 bases between them. Germline-derived CDR1 and CDR2 are MNHEY and SMNVEV (reference sequence). CDR3 size: 14 residues. The CDR3 here is CASSLSPSVYEQYF. The CDR3, as DNA: TGTGCCAGCAGTTTATCCCCCTCCGTCTACGAGCAGTACTTC.

Only one count was recorded for this clone. The rearrangement uses TRBV20-1 and TRBJ2-1, with D hard to call. The CDR3 has 11 amino acids. Germline loops: CDR1 DFQATT, CDR2 SNEGSKA (reference sequence). Deletions cut 5 bases from V and 7 bases from J, with 9 bases between. CDR3 sequence: CSALKRNEQFF. The CDR3 bases are TGCAGTGCTCTCAAAAGGAATGAGCAGTTCTTC.

V gene TRBV6-5 combines with J gene TRBJ1-5; D may be TRBD1 (5 bases). The V gene's germline CDR1 is MNHEY and CDR2 SVGAGI. CDR3 length: 13 amino acids. V was clipped by 2 bases and J by 7 bases, with 9 bases between them. CDR3 DNA: TGTGCCAGCAGTTACGGGCAGGGCCAGCCCCAGCATTTT. Its protein is CASSYGQGQPQHF.

The table lists this clone with a few counts. The CDR3 nucleotides are TGCGCCAGCAGTGACGCTGGAAGGTCCACAGATACGCAGTATTTT. Its protein product is CASSDAGRSTDTQYF. The chain couples TRBV10-1 to TRBJ2-3; D not certain. CDR3 length: 15 residues. In germline, CDR1 is WNHNN, CDR2 SYGVQD (reference sequence). Trimming cost V 3 bases and J 2 bases, with 12 bases left between them.

This clone occurred once. V usage is TRBV5-6 and J usage is TRBJ1-1; no clear D gene. V was shortened by 0 bases and J by 7 bases, with 19 bases between the two germline ends. The CDR3 covers 16 residues. Germline V gene data show CDR1 as SGHDT and CDR2 as YYEEEE. CDR3 amino acids: CASSLAFGPEDFEAFF. The CDR3 coding sequence is TGTGCCAGCAGCTTGGCTTTTGGACCGGAAGATTTTGAAGCTTTCTTT.

This clone was seen once. V is TRBV19 and J is TRBJ1-4; D might be TRBD1 (6 bases). The V end was cut by 8 bases, the J end by 1 base, with 8 bases between. The CDR3 runs to 13 residues. In germline, CDR1 is LNHDA, CDR2 SQIVND (reference sequence). CDR3 bases: TGTGCCAGTGCAGGGGTAACTAATGAAAAACTGTTTTTT. Translated, it gives CASAGVTNEKLFF. Full variable domain (rest looked up from reference TRBV19 and TRBJ1-4): DGGITQSPKYLFRKEGQNVTLSCEQNLNHDAMYWYRQDPGQGLRLIYYSQIVNDFQKGDIAEGYSVSREKKESFPLTVTSAQKNPTAFYLCASAGVTNEKLFFGSGTQLSVL.